This TCR beta chain was captured by sequencing in a study of shared clonotypes between healthy human individuals. About the study: Per-donor plates numbered three CD4 naive, three CD4 memory, two CD8 naive and one CD8 memory.

The assay was immunoSEQ multiplex PCR, and TCRdb's table has in-frame clones only and misses some. The data contain 700,000 or so clones, about two thirds of them singletons. The J segment lost 7 bases and the V segment lost 6 bases, leaving 6 bases of the junction unmatched. CDR3 length equals 13 residues. CDR1 is MGHRA and CDR2 is YSYEKL in the germline V gene. The chain carries TRBV4-1 and TRBJ1-2; 9 nucleotides agree with TRBD1. This TCR came from a young woman in good health. Sequencing used memory CD4+ T cells sorted from blood. Subset described: CD45RA-negative fraction. CDR3 bases: TGCGCCAGCAGTCGGGACAGGGCGCTTGGCTACACCTTC. Encoded protein: CASSRDRALGYTF.